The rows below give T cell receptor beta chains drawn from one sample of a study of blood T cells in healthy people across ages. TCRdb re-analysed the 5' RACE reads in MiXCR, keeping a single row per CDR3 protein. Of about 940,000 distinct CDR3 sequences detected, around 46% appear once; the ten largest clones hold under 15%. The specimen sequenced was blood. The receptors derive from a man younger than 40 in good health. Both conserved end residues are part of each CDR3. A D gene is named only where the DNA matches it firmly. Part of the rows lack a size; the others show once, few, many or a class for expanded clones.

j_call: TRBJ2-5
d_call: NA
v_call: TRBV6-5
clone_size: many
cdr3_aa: CASSGLAIETQYF
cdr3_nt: TGTGCCAGCAGTGGTCTAGCGATTGAGACCCAGTACTTC

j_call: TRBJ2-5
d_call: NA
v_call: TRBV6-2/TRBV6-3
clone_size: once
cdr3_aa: CACSYSLEQGYNEQYF
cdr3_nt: TGTGCCTGCAGTTACTCTTTGGAACAGGGTTACAATGAGCAGTACTTC

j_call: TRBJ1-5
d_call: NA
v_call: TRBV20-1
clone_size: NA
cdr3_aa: CSAKMTDPDQPQHF
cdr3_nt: TGCAGTGCTAAAATGACGGATCCCGATCAGCCCCAGCATTTT

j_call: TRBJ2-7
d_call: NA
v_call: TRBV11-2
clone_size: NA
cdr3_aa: CASRETGELTYEQYF
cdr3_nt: TGTGCCAGCAGGGAGACAGGAGAACTCACCTACGAGCAGTACTTC

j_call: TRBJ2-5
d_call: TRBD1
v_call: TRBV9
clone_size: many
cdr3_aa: CASSVAPQAGGEETQYF
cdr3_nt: TGTGCCAGCAGCGTAGCTCCCCAGGCAGGGGGTGAAGAGACCCAGTACTTC

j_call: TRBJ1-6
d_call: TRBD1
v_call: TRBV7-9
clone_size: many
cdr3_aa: CASSINRGSRNSPLHF
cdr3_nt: TGTGCCAGCAGTATTAACAGGGGTTCCCGGAATTCACCCCTCCACTTT

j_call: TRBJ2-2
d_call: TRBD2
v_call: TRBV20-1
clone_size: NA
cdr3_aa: CSATSGRFTGELFF
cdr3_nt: TGCAGTGCAACTAGCGGGAGGTTCACCGGGGAGCTGTTTTTT

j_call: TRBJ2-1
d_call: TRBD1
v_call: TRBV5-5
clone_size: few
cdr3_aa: CASSGGSGQGYNEQFF
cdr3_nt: TGTGCCAGCAGCGGGGGTTCGGGACAGGGATACAATGAGCAGTTCTTC

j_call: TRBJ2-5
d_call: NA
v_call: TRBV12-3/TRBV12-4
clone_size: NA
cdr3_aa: CASSPDNLETQYF
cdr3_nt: TGTGCCAGCAGTCCGGACAACTTAGAGACCCAGTACTTC

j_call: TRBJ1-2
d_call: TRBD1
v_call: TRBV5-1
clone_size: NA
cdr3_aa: CASSVDRGTDGYTF
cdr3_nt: TGCGCCAGCAGCGTGGACAGGGGGACGGATGGCTACACCTTC

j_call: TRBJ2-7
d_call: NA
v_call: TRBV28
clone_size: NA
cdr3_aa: CASSLRGEFLDEQYF
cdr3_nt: TGTGCCAGCAGTTTAAGGGGAGAGTTCCTAGACGAGCAGTACTTC

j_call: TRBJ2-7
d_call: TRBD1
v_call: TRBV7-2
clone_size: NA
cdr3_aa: CASSLGGTGKGRSYEQYF
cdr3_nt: TGTGCCAGCAGCTTAGGAGGGACAGGGAAGGGTCGATCCTACGAGCAGTACTTC

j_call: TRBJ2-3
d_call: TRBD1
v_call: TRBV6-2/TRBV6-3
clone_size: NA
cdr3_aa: CASSLYTPWGDRGTQYF
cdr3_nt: TGTGCCAGCAGTTTATATACCCCCTGGGGAGACAGGGGCACGCAGTATTTT

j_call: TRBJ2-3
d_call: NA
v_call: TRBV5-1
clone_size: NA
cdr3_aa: CASSLAVAADTQYF
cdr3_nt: TGCGCCAGCAGCTTGGCCGTCGCGGCCGATACGCAGTATTTT

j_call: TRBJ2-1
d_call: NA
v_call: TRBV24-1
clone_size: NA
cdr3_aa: CATSDERPPYNEQFF
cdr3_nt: TGTGCCACCAGTGACGAGCGGCCTCCCTACAATGAGCAGTTCTTC

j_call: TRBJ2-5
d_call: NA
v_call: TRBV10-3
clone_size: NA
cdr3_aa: CAISEREEETQYF
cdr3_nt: TGTGCCATCAGTGAGCGGGAAGAAGAGACCCAGTACTTC

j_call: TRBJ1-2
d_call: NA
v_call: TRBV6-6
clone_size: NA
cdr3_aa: CASRRGQGNGYTF
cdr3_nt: TGTGCCAGCAGAAGAGGGCAGGGAAATGGCTACACCTTC

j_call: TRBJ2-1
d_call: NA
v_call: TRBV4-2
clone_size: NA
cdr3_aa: CASSQDWGASYNEQFF
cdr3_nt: TGTGCCAGCAGCCAGGATTGGGGGGCCTCCTACAATGAGCAGTTCTTC

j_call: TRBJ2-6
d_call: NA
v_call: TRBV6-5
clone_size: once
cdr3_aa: CASSYNQGKGSGANVLTF
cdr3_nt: TGTGCCAGCAGTTATAACCAGGGGAAGGGATCTGGGGCCAACGTCCTGACTTTC

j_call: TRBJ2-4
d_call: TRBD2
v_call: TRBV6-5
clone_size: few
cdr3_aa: CASTHSGGGAKNIQYF
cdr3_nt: TGTGCCAGCACTCATTCGGGAGGCGGAGCCAAAAACATTCAGTACTTC

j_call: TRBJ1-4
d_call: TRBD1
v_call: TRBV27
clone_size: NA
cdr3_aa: CASRPDRGGEKLFF
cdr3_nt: TGTGCCAGCAGACCCGACAGGGGCGGGGAAAAACTGTTTTTT

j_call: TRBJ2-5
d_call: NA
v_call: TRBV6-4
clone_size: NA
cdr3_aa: CAGSSNGGEETQYF
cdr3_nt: TGTGCCGGTTCCTCGAATGGGGGCGAAGAGACCCAGTACTTC

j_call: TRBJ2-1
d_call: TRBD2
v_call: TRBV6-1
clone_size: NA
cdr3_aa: CASSALSGGYNEQFF
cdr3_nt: TGTGCCAGCAGTGCTCTTAGCGGGGGCTACAATGAGCAGTTCTTC

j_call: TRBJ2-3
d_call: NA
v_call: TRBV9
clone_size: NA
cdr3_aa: CASNAERGANTDTQYF
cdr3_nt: TGTGCCAGCAACGCGGAGAGGGGGGCTAACACAGATACGCAGTATTTT

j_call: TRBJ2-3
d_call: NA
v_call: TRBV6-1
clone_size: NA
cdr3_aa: CASSEHLTDTQYF
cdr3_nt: TGTGCCAGCAGTGAACACCTCACAGATACGCAGTATTTT

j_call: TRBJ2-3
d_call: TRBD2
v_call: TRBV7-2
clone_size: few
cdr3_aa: CASSPLIWLAGGRDTDTQYF
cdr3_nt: TGTGCCAGCAGCCCTTTAATTTGGCTAGCGGGGGGGCGCGACACAGATACGCAGTATTTT

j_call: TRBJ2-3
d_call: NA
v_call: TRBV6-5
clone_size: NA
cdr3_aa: CASSYSEFGGPSTDTQYF
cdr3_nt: TGTGCCAGCAGTTACTCGGAATTCGGGGGGCCTTCCACAGATACGCAGTATTTT

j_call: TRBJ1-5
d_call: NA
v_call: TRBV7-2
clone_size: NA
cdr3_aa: CASSWSPGVSNQPQHF
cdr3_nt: TGTGCCAGCAGCTGGTCACCCGGTGTCAGCAATCAGCCCCAGCATTTT

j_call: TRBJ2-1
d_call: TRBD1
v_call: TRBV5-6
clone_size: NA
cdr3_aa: CASSRGQGKFF
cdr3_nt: TGTGCCAGCAGCCGGGGACAGGGCAAGTTCTTC

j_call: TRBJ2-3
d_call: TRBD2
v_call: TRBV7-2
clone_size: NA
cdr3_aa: CASSFEPGLGADTQYF
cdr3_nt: TGTGCCAGCAGCTTTGAGCCGGGACTAGGGGCAGATACGCAGTATTTT

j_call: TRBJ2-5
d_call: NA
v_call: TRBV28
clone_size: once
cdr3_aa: CASRPLDGLQETQYF
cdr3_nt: TGTGCCAGCAGACCTCTCGACGGACTACAAGAGACCCAGTACTTC

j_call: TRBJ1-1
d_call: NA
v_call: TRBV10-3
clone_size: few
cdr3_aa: CAISGGQTNTEAFF
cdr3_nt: TGTGCCATCAGTGGTGGACAGACGAACACTGAAGCTTTCTTT